Below are 30 T cell receptor beta chains sequenced from a single sample in a study of blood T cell repertoires in COVID-19. Using immunoSEQ multiplex PCR, the repertoire was profiled, and TCRdb retains in-frame clones only, with some absent. Among approximately 300,000 clones listed, roughly 84% were seen once. Material: peripheral blood. These receptors all come from a man aged 50 or older with active or convalescent COVID-19.

The chain has TRBV2 and TRBJ1-6, with unresolved D. V lost 3 bases and J 1 base, leaving 7 bases between the germline ends. CDR1 and CDR2 from the germline V gene are SNHLY and FYNNEI. This CDR3 contains 15 residues. CDR3 residues: CASSDPVSYNSPLHF. In nucleotides, the CDR3 is TGTGCCAGCAGTGACCCTGTGTCCTATAATTCACCCCTCCACTTT. Full variable domain (remainder filled in from reference TRBV2 and TRBJ1-6): EPEVTQTPSHQVTQMGQEVILRCVPISNHLYFYWYRQILGQKVEFLVSFYNNEISEKSEIFDDQFSVERPDGSNFTLKIRSTKLEDSAMYFCASSDPVSYNSPLHFGNGTRLTVT.

The V and J genes are TRBV7-2 and TRBJ1-4, with 9 bases aligning to TRBD1. Germline V gene lookup returns CDR1 SGHTA and CDR2 FQGNSA. The CDR3 loop spans 14 amino acids. J lost 6 bases, V lost 4 bases, and 3 bases had no gene match. CDR3: CASSSGQGHEKLFF. The CDR3 DNA follows: TGTGCCAGCAGCTCCGGACAGGGGCATGAAAAACTGTTTTTT.

The V and J genes are TRBV28 and TRBJ1-2; D possibly corresponds to TRBD1 (5 bases). Germline V gene data show CDR1 as MDHEN and CDR2 as SYDVKM. Between the trimmed V and J ends, which lost 6 bases and 3 bases, there was a span of 11 bases. The CDR3 has 13 residues. In nucleotides, the CDR3 is TGTGCCAGCAGCTCGACAGACTACTATGGCTACACCTTC. Amino acids: CASSSTDYYGYTF.

About this clone: Other DNA sequences of this sample code for an identical CDR3. The chain combines TRBV6-5 with TRBJ1-6, with a possible D match to TRBD1 (5 bases). CDR3 size: 15 residues. Germline V lookup: CDR1 MNHEY, CDR2 SVGAGI. Trimming cost V 0 bases and J 7 bases, with 10 bases left between them. CDR3 sequence: CASSYSGRGNSPLHF. Here the CDR3 DNA reads TGTGCCAGCAGTTACTCCGGGAGGGGCAATTCACCCCTCCACTTT.

V gene TRBV2 combines with J gene TRBJ2-1, with 8 bases matching TRBD2. CDR3 size: 16 residues. Germline V gene sequence: CDR1 SNHLY, CDR2 FYNNEI. The V segment lost 7 bases and the J segment 3 bases; nucleotides outside the gene matches: 11. The chain's CDR3 is CASKFLSGEDYNEQFF. The DNA for the CDR3 is TGTGCCAGCAAGTTCCTTAGCGGGGAAGACTACAATGAGCAGTTCTTC.

CDR3: CATSRTGANQPQHF. CDR3 in DNA: TGTGCCACCAGCAGGACAGGGGCAAATCAGCCCCAGCATTTT. This chain links TRBV15 with TRBJ1-5; 8 bases fit TRBD1. Per the germline V gene, CDR1 is LNHNV and CDR2 is YYDKDF (reference sequence). The CDR3 runs to 14 residues. V was clipped by 3 bases and J by 4 bases; unmatched bases: 2. The full variable domain, completed using reference TRBV15 and TRBJ1-5, is DAMVIQNPRYQVTQFGKPVTLSCSQTLNHNVMYWYQQKSSQAPKLLFHYYDKDFNNEADTPDNFQSRRPNTSFCFLDIRSPGLGDTAMYLCATSRTGANQPQHFGDGTRLSIL.

The rearrangement links TRBV11-3 to TRBJ2-7, with 7 bases fitting TRBD2. Germline-derived CDR1 and CDR2 are SGHNT and YENEEA. The V and J ends lost 6 bases and 2 bases, in that order; junction bases with no gene match: 13. The CDR3 has 16 residues. Written as DNA, the CDR3 is TGTGCCAGCAGTTCCTCGCGGGGGAGAGACGCCTACGAGCAGTACTTC. Translated, it gives CASSSSRGRDAYEQYF.

This clone showed up many times. The chain combines TRBV24-1 with TRBJ1-5, with 7 bases aligning to TRBD1. The CDR3 sequence is 14 residues long. With 3 bases clipped from V and 6 bases from J, the junction kept 4 bases outside the gene matches. From germline, CDR1 is KGHDR and CDR2 SFDVKD. The CDR3 is CATSDPRTGQPQHF. CDR3 nucleotides: TGTGCCACCAGTGATCCGAGGACAGGTCAGCCCCAGCATTTT.

The V gene is TRBV28, the J gene TRBJ1-6; D is undetermined. The V and J ends lost 4 bases and 4 bases respectively, with 14 bases between them. The CDR3 is made up of 16 amino acids. Per germline, CDR1 MDHEN and CDR2 SYDVKM. As DNA, the CDR3 is TGTGCCAGCAGTTCGACTCAAATGGCTTATAATTCACCCCTCCACTTT. Protein product: CASSSTQMAYNSPLHF.

J is TRBJ1-2 and V is TRBV5-6; 8 nucleotides line up with TRBD1. The CDR3 is 14 residues long. The J segment lost 3 bases and the V segment lost 3 bases, leaving 4 bases of the junction unmatched. Looked up from germline, CDR1 is SGHDT and CDR2 is YYEEEE. The CDR3 nucleotides read TGTGCCAGCAGCTCTAAGACAGGGGACTATGGCTACACCTTC. The encoded protein is CASSSKTGDYGYTF.

The chain joins TRBV3-1 (or the pseudogene TRBV3-2) to TRBJ1-2; possibly TRBD1 for D (6 bases). V shed 8 bases and J shed 4 bases, with 20 bases lying between them. The CDR3 totals 15 residues. Germline loops: CDR1 LGHDT, CDR2 YNNKEL (reference sequence). The DNA of the CDR3 is TGTGCCAGCCGCGGGGGCCAGCCCCCCTTCTATGGCTACACCTTC. It codes for CASRGGQPPFYGYTF.

The chain combines TRBV6-5 with TRBJ1-2; possibly TRBD1 for D (5 bases). Germline V CDR1 and CDR2: MNHEY, SVGAGI. There are 13 residues in the CDR3. With 7 bases removed from V and 4 bases from J, the gap between germline ends came to 13 bases. CDR3 bases: TGTGCCAGCACCTTCGGGACTGGCTATGGCTACACCTTC. Translating it yields CASTFGTGYGYTF.

The chain carries TRBV5-1 and TRBJ1-6; possibly TRBD1 for D (5 bases). The germline V and J ends were trimmed by 5 bases and 6 bases, with 15 bases remaining between them. The germline V gene has CDR1 SGHRS and CDR2 YFSETQ. The CDR3 has 15 residues. CDR3 loop: CASRWSGLSNSPLHF. The CDR3 DNA is TGCGCCAGCAGGTGGTCGGGACTAAGTAATTCACCCCTCCACTTT.

J is TRBJ2-1 and V is TRBV11-2; 10 nucleotides agree with TRBD2. After removal of 1 base from V and 10 bases from J, the junction contained 7 bases not matched to a gene. This CDR3 is built from 15 residues. CDR1 and CDR2 (germline): SGHAT, FQNNGV. The CDR3 region is CASSLVTSGKGEQFF. CDR3 in DNA: TGTGCCAGCAGCTTAGTCACTAGCGGGAAGGGGGAGCAGTTCTTC.

This clone was counted only a few times. The chain recombines TRBV11-2 with TRBJ2-5; D gene ambiguous. Germline CDR1 is SGHAT and CDR2 is FQNNGV. V lost 1 base to trimming and J lost 5 bases, with 5 bases between them. The CDR3 totals 12 residues. CDR3 DNA: TGTGCCAGCAGCTTAGGAACTGAGACCCAGTACTTC. Translation gives CASSLGTETQYF. Full variable domain (rest looked up from reference TRBV11-2 and TRBJ2-5): EAGVAQSPRYKIIEKRQSVAFWCNPISGHATLYWYQQILGQGPKLLIQFQNNGVVDDSQLPKDRFSAERLKGVDSTLKIQPAKLEDSAVYLCASSLGTETQYFGPGTRLLVL.

The rearrangement joins TRBV19 to TRBJ2-5, with D possibly being TRBD2 (7 bases). The CDR3 covers 14 residues. V lost 4 bases and J 4 bases, leaving 13 bases between the germline ends. The germline V gene has CDR1 LNHDA and CDR2 SQIVND (reference sequence). The CDR3 reads CASSTTGGSETQYF. CDR3 DNA: TGTGCCAGTAGTACAACGGGGGGCTCAGAGACCCAGTACTTC.

The chain is built from TRBV5-5 and TRBJ1-1; 7 nucleotides match TRBD1. After removal of 2 bases from V and 3 bases from J, the junction contained 7 bases not matched to a gene. This CDR3 is 15 amino acids long. Germline V gene lookup returns CDR1 SGHKS and CDR2 YYEKEE (reference sequence). CDR3 region: CASSLDLTGYTEAFF. The CDR3 DNA reads TGTGCCAGCAGCTTAGACTTGACAGGGTACACTGAAGCTTTCTTT.

The chain links TRBV9 to TRBJ1-1, with D unclear. V was clipped by 4 bases and J by 4 bases, with 17 bases between them. The CDR3 is made up of 15 amino acids. Per germline, CDR1 SGDLS and CDR2 YYNGEE. For the CDR3, the DNA is TGTGCCAGCAGCCCCAGAGGGTCGGGGAGCACTGAAGCTTTCTTT. Translation: CASSPRGSGSTEAFF.

The J gene is TRBJ1-2, the V gene TRBV3-1 (or the pseudogene TRBV3-2); no firm D call. V lost 1 base and J lost 5, with 8 bases in between. The germline V gene has CDR1 LGHDT and CDR2 YNNKEL (reference sequence). The CDR3 spans 13 residues. The DNA for the CDR3 is TGTGCCAGCAGCCAAGGGGCAGTTTATGGCTACACCTTC. Translated: CASSQGAVYGYTF.

The genes are TRBV30 and TRBJ2-7; unclear D gene. This CDR3 spans 12 amino acids. Germline V gene sequence: CDR1 GTSNPN, CDR2 SVGIG (reference sequence). Trimming removed 0 bases from V and 2 bases from J, with 5 bases in between. In nucleotides, the CDR3 is TGTGCCTGGAGTGTATCAACCTACGAGCAGTACTTC. It specifies CAWSVSTYEQYF. The variable domain in full, with the rest retrieved from reference TRBV30 and TRBJ2-7, is SQTIHQWPATLVQPVGSPLSLECTVEGTSNPNLYWYRQAAGRGLQLLFYSVGIGQISSEVPQNLSASRPQDRQFILSSKKLLLSDSGFYLCAWSVSTYEQYFGPGTRLTVT.

The chain joins TRBV27 to TRBJ1-2; TRBD1 matches 7 bases. The germline V gene encodes CDR1 MNHEY and CDR2 SMNVEV (reference sequence). The CDR3 covers 13 residues. V dropped 3 bases and J dropped 7; count of bases not matched to a gene: 5. The CDR3 sequence is CASSFTGAGGYTF. Here the CDR3 DNA reads TGTGCCAGCAGTTTCACAGGGGCTGGTGGCTACACCTTC.

CDR3 protein: CASSPGLAGGSTSTDTQYF. For the CDR3, the DNA is TGTGCCAGCAGCCCGGGACTAGCGGGGGGCTCAACAAGCACAGATACGCAGTATTTT. V gene TRBV4-2 combines with J gene TRBJ2-3, with 15 bases that match TRBD2. CDR3 length equals 19 residues. The germline gives CDR1 LGHNA, CDR2 YNFKEQ. J gave up 0 bases and V 4 bases, and 8 bases lay outside the gene matches.

The rearrangement links TRBV5-6 to TRBJ1-2; 8 bases agree with TRBD1. Germline values: CDR1 SGHDT, CDR2 YYEEEE. The CDR3 consists of 16 residues. The junction had 14 bases not matched to a gene; V was cut back by 1 base and J by 9 bases. The CDR3 loop reads CASSLTGQVGLRSYTF. In DNA form, the CDR3 reads TGTGCCAGCAGCTTGACGGGACAGGTTGGGCTCAGGAGCTACACCTTC.

The chain combines TRBV7-2 with TRBJ1-2, with D tentatively TRBD1 (6 bases). This CDR3 has 15 residues. The germline CDR1 and CDR2 sequences are SGHTA and FQGNSA. Trimming took 5 bases from V and 0 from J, leaving 13 bases between them. In nucleotides, the CDR3 is TGTGCCAGCAGCCCAGGACAGAGACCTAACTATGGCTACACCTTC. Residues: CASSPGQRPNYGYTF.

This clone has a single count. The CDR3 spells CASSDLAGGIDTQYF. The CDR3 DNA reads as TGTGCCAGCAGTGATCTAGCGGGGGGGATAGATACGCAGTATTTT. The chain joins TRBV2 to TRBJ2-3, with 12 bases aligning to TRBD2. Germline CDR1 is SNHLY and CDR2 is FYNNEI. After removal of 3 bases from V and 5 bases from J, the junction contained 3 bases not matched to a gene. The CDR3 consists of 15 residues.

As to this clone: This CDR3 is also generated by other DNA sequences in the sample. The chain recombines TRBV5-5 with TRBJ1-2; D unresolved. This CDR3 region has 13 residues. Trimming took off 2 bases at V and 8 bases at J, with 13 bases between the two ends. Germline V gene lookup returns CDR1 SGHKS and CDR2 YYEKEE (reference sequence). CDR3 bases: TGTGCCAGCAGCTTCCGGGGTGGGGAGGGCTACACCTTC. Protein: CASSFRGGEGYTF.

This clone was found once. The CDR3 DNA reads as TGTGCCAGCTCACCCCGGGACAAAGAGACCCAGTACTTC. Translating gives CASSPRDKETQYF. The V call is TRBV18, the J call TRBJ2-5, with a weak D call TRBD1 (6 bases). Germline V gene sequence: CDR1 KGHSH, CDR2 LQKENI. The CDR3 has 13 residues. Trimming cost V 3 bases and J 3 bases, with 8 bases left between them. Filled out from reference TRBV18 and TRBJ2-5, the complete variable domain reads NAGVMQNPRHLVRRRGQEARLRCSPMKGHSHVYWYRQLPEEGLKFMVYLQKENIIDESGMPKERFSAEFPKEGPSILRIQQVVRGDSAAYFCASSPRDKETQYFGPGTRLLVL.

V is TRBV5-1 and J is TRBJ2-3; 13 bases match TRBD2. Germline-derived CDR1 and CDR2 are SGHRS and YFSETQ. The CDR3 is made up of 18 amino acids. After removal of 4 bases from V and 5 bases from J, the junction contained 13 bases not matched to a gene. CDR3 coding DNA: TGCGCCAGCAGCGCCGGCCGGACTAGCGGGAGTACTGGAGATACGCAGTATTTT. This sequence encodes CASSAGRTSGSTGDTQYF.

V gene TRBV5-1 combines with J gene TRBJ2-5, with 8 positions matching TRBD1. The CDR3 has 16 amino acids. V was clipped by 2 bases and J by 5 bases; unmatched bases: 11. Germline V gene sequence: CDR1 SGHRS, CDR2 YFSETQ. CDR3 sequence: CASSLLGGQEEETQYF. CDR3 sequence (DNA): TGCGCCAGCAGCTTATTAGGGGGACAGGAGGAGGAGACCCAGTACTTC.

The rearrangement uses TRBV6-2 or TRBV6-3 and TRBJ2-1; a weak D match, TRBD2 (5 bases). The CDR3 spans 14 residues. Trimming stripped 0 bases from V and 3 bases from J, with 6 bases between. In germline, CDR1 is MNHEY, CDR2 SVGEGT. CDR3: CASSYSGIYNEQFF. The CDR3 DNA follows: TGTGCCAGCAGTTACTCCGGGATCTACAATGAGCAGTTCTTC.